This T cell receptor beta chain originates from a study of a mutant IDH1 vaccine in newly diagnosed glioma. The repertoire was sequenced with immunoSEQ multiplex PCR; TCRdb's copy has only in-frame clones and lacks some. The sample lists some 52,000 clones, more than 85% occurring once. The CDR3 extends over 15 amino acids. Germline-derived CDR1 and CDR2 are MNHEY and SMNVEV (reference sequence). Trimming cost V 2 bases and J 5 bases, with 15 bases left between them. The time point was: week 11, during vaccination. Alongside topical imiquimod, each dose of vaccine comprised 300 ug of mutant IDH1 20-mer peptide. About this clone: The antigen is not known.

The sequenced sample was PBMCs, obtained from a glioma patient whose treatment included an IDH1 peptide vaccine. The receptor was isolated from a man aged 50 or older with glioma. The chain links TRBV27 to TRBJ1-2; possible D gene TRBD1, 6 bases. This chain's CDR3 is CASSLRVGTNYGYTF. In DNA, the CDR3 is TGTGCCAGCAGTTTAAGGGTGGGGACAAATTATGGCTACACCTTC.